The clone carrying this TCR beta chain was observed a few times. This sample stems from a study of cytomegalovirus exposure and HLA in healthy donors. PCR used 60 Vbeta primers and 13 Jbeta primers. Profiling relied on immunoSEQ multiplex PCR, and the TCRdb table lists in-frame clones only, not all of them. The profile shows 130,000 to 150,000 clones, 78% of them singletons. The TCR originated in a male donor in good health and CMV-seronegative. The sequenced sample was PBMCs.

CDR3 in amino acids: CASSPSGGAYNEQFF. DNA for the CDR3: TGTGCCAGCTCACCGAGCGGGGGGGCCTACAATGAGCAGTTCTTC. The V gene is TRBV18, the J gene TRBJ2-1; the match to TRBD2 covers 10 bases. CDR3 length: 15 residues. Trimming cost V 3 bases and J 2 bases; bases outside gene matches: 1. CDR1 KGHSH and CDR2 LQKENI come from the germline V gene.